This T cell receptor (beta chain) was documented in a study of shared clonotypes between healthy human individuals. The CDR3 extends over 11 amino acids. In germline, CDR1 is SEHNR, CDR2 FQNEAQ (reference sequence). Worth noting for this clone: Compared with germline, one end of the junction differs, possibly owing to a read error.

TCRdb keeps only in-frame clones here, not all; method: immunoSEQ multiplex PCR. Of more than 2,000,000 clones listed, more than 80% are singletons. The sample consisted of naive CD4+ T cells sorted from blood. Subset here: CD45RA+ positively selected. This clonotype was sampled from a man between 18 and 35 years old in good health. The chain carries TRBV7-9 and TRBJ1-6; D is ambiguous. CDR3 sequence reads: CASSSSTETSF. The CDR3 nucleotides read TGTGCCAGCAGCTCTTCGACGGAAACCTCCTTT.